One sample yielded the 20 T cell receptor beta chains listed below, sequenced in a study of T-cell reconstitution after alpha-beta-depleted transplantation in children. Researchers prepared the TCRbeta library using unique molecular identifiers, the study reports. Each CDR3 protein is one row after TCRdb ran MiXCR on the PCR reads. The sample lists approximately 97,000 distinct CDR3 sequences; 4.5% to 7.5% were seen once. The sample in question was PBMCs, mostly from graft donor cells, obtained 60 days after TCRalphabeta/CD19-depleted stem cell transplant. These TCRs come from a female patient aged 2-15 years who had a stem cell transplant for Fanconi anemia, so the T cells may come from the graft donor.

This clonotype showed up just a few times. V usage is TRBV10-3 and J usage is TRBJ1-5, with D unresolved. Germline CDR1 and CDR2: ENHRY and SYGVKD. This CDR3 is built from 14 residues. V gave up 4 bases and J gave up 0 bases, with 7 bases separating them. Written as DNA, the CDR3 is TGTGCCATCAGTGGACGGGATAGCAATCAGCCCCAGCATTTT. It encodes CAISGRDSNQPQHF.

This clonotype showed up many times. The DNA is omitted, as the CDR3 cannot be located on it reliably, and the CDR3 follows TCRdb's listing. The V and J genes are TRBV5-6 and TRBJ2-5; the DNA was not compared with TRBD2, the D call given in the table. CDR1 and CDR2 (germline): SGHDT, YYEEEE. The CDR3 spans 22 residues, counting both ends. CDR3 in amino acids: CASSSLIQETQYFGPRVETQYF.

This clonotype was detected ten times or more. The rearrangement links TRBV28 to TRBJ2-7; D tentatively fits TRBD1 or TRBD2 (5 bases each). V lost 2 bases to trimming and J lost 0 bases, with 11 bases between them. This CDR3 is 15 amino acids long. In germline, CDR1 is MDHEN, CDR2 SYDVKM. CDR3 residues: CASSLPGRSSYEQYF. In DNA form, the CDR3 reads TGTGCCAGCAGTTTACCGGGACGGAGCTCCTACGAGCAGTACTTC. The variable domain in full, completed from reference TRBV28 and TRBJ2-7, reads DVKVTQSSRYLVKRTGEKVFLECVQDMDHENMFWYRQDPGLGLRLIYFSYDVKMKEKGDIPEGYSVSREKKERFSLILESASTNQTSMYLCASSLPGRSSYEQYFGPGTRLTVT.

The genes are TRBV28 and TRBJ1-2, with D possibly TRBD1 on 6 matching bases. The V gene lost 8 bases and the J gene lost 4 bases, with 11 bases spanning the gap. Per germline, CDR1 MDHEN and CDR2 SYDVKM. This CDR3 comprises 12 residues. As DNA, the CDR3 is TGTGCCAGCCTAGACAGGCCCTATGGCTACACCTTC. Its protein product is CASLDRPYGYTF.

This clonotype was seen many times. V gene TRBV3-1 combines with J gene TRBJ2-1, with D perhaps TRBD2 (6 bases). The CDR3 extends over 14 amino acids. Germline V CDR1 and CDR2: LGHDT, YNNKEL (reference sequence). V dropped 2 bases and J dropped 8 bases, with 13 bases sitting between them. The CDR3 spells CASSQNLSGDEQFF. CDR3 bases: TGTGCCAGCAGCCAAAACCTCTCGGGGGATGAGCAGTTCTTC.

This clonotype was counted at least ten times. The chain is built from TRBV3-1 and TRBJ2-5; tentatively, D is TRBD1 (7 bases). CDR3 length: 15 amino acids. The germline gives CDR1 LGHDT, CDR2 YNNKEL (reference sequence). Trimming took off 3 bases at V and 3 bases at J, with 14 bases between the two ends. The CDR3 sequence: CASSHRTTGEETQYF. The CDR3 DNA reads as TGTGCCAGCAGCCACAGGACTACAGGGGAAGAGACCCAGTACTTC.

The table lists this clonotype with many counts. The chain is built from TRBV29-1 and TRBJ2-2; 9 nucleotides align to TRBD1. CDR1 is SQVTM and CDR2 is ANQGSEA in the germline V gene. The CDR3 runs to 14 residues. V was clipped by 7 bases and J by 6 bases; unmatched bases: 9. The CDR3 bases are TGCAGCGCCACCGGGACAGGGACGTCCGGGGAGCTGTTTTTT. As protein: CSATGTGTSGELFF.

This clonotype was observed a handful of times. The chain recombines TRBV5-1 with TRBJ1-1; TRBD1 is a possible D gene (6 bases). The CDR3 contains 16 residues. Germline assignment: CDR1 SGHRS and CDR2 YFSETQ. V was shortened by 0 bases and J by 0 bases, with 12 bases between the two germline ends. CDR3 sequence reads: CASSLADSHMNTEAFF. CDR3 in DNA: TGCGCCAGCAGCTTGGCGGACAGCCACATGAACACTGAAGCTTTCTTT.

This sequence joins TRBV20-1 and TRBJ1-5; TRBD1 might be the D (5 bases). CDR1 and CDR2 (germline): DFQATT, SNEGSKA (reference sequence). Trimming removed 5 bases from V and 9 bases from J, with 14 bases in between. The CDR3 length is 12 residues. CDR3 DNA: TGCAGTGCTGTCCCCGGGGGGGGGCCCCAGCATTTT. It yields the protein CSAVPGGGPQHF.

There are many counts of this clonotype. The rearrangement links TRBV2 to TRBJ2-1; 7 bases fit TRBD2. The germline V gene encodes CDR1 SNHLY and CDR2 FYNNEI. The CDR3 runs 16 residues. With 6 bases clipped from V and 5 bases from J, the junction kept 13 bases outside the gene matches. The CDR3 DNA reads TGTGCCAGCAGCGGCCTAACTAGCGCAGAGGACAATGAGCAGTTCTTC. Translating it yields CASSGLTSAEDNEQFF.

In its sample, this clonotype was seen many times. The V and J genes are TRBV28 and TRBJ2-2; 8 nucleotides agree with TRBD2. Germline loops: CDR1 MDHEN, CDR2 SYDVKM. V was clipped by 2 bases and J by 0 bases; unmatched bases: 2. The CDR3 is 16 amino acids. DNA for the CDR3: TGTGCCAGCAGTTTAGGGGGACTAGCGAACACCGGGGAGCTGTTTTTT. It specifies CASSLGGLANTGELFF.

This clonotype was found a few times. This chain links TRBV2 with TRBJ2-1; D perhaps matches TRBD1 (6 bases). With 8 bases removed from V and 7 bases from J, the gap between germline ends came to 9 bases. The CDR3 has 11 amino acids. Germline loops: CDR1 SNHLY, CDR2 FYNNEI. The CDR3 protein is CASPGQNEQFF. The CDR3 nucleotides are TGTGCCAGCCCTGGACAGAATGAGCAGTTCTTC.

This clonotype came up a few times. This chain connects TRBV4-1 to TRBJ2-7; no clear D. This CDR3 is 15 amino acids long. Trimming pared 1 base from V and 1 base from J, leaving 11 bases between. Germline CDR1 is MGHRA and CDR2 is YSYEKL. For the CDR3, the DNA is TGCGCCAGCAGCCAAGCCGGAAGACGGTCCTACGAGCAGTACTTC. It is translated as CASSQAGRRSYEQYF.

This clonotype appeared many times. The J gene is TRBJ2-7, the V gene TRBV28; D is uncertain. This CDR3 is built from 14 residues. V lost 5 bases, J lost 4 bases, and 15 bases lay in between. CDR1 MDHEN and CDR2 SYDVKM come from the germline V gene. CDR3 region: CASSPSVRLYEQYF. The CDR3 bases are TGTGCCAGCAGTCCCAGCGTGCGTCTGTACGAGCAGTACTTC.

The CDR3 DNA reads as TGTGCCAGCAGCCCTTCGGCGGGAGCCTACGAGCAGTACTTC. Translated, it gives CASSPSAGAYEQYF. The chain is built from TRBV7-6 and TRBJ2-7; 7 bases fit TRBD2. The junction had 6 bases not matched to a gene; V was cut back by 5 bases and J by 2 bases. The germline CDR1 and CDR2 sequences are SGHVS and FNYEAQ. The CDR3 is 14 amino acids.

On this clonotype: A much bigger clone sits one base away, suggesting this may be a read error. The chain's CDR3 is CASSTTSHPAEQYF. CDR3 DNA: TGCGCCAGCAGCACAACTAGTCACCCAGCCGAGCAGTACTTC. The chain joins TRBV4-1 to TRBJ2-7; perhaps TRBD2 as D (5 bases). The CDR3 length is 14 residues. Trimming removed 5 bases at V and 6 bases at J, with 17 bases between. The germline V gene encodes CDR1 MGHRA and CDR2 YSYEKL.

The table lists this clonotype with many counts. The V gene is TRBV6-5, the J gene TRBJ2-1, with D tentatively TRBD2 (6 bases). The germline V and J ends were trimmed by 8 bases and 7 bases, with 21 bases remaining between them. The CDR3 consists of 15 residues. CDR1 is MNHEY, CDR2 SVGAGI, per germline. The chain's CDR3 is CASATGRGERNEQFF. CDR3 nucleotides: TGTGCCAGCGCTACTGGGCGCGGGGAGAGGAATGAGCAGTTCTTC.

The table lists this clonotype with a few counts. CDR3 coding DNA: TGTGCCAGCAGCCCAAGACAGCCTAATGAAAAACTGTTTTTT. Translated, it gives CASSPRQPNEKLFF. V is TRBV7-2 and J is TRBJ1-4; TRBD1 is a possible D gene (5 bases). Trimming pared 5 bases from V and 3 bases from J, leaving 10 bases between. Germline assignment: CDR1 SGHTA and CDR2 FQGNSA. CDR3 length: 14 amino acids. The full variable domain, with the rest looked up from reference TRBV7-2 and TRBJ1-4, is GAGVSQSPSNKVTEKGKDVELRCDPISGHTALYWYRQSLGQGLEFLIYFQGNSAPDKSGLPSDRFSAERTGGSVSTLTIQRTQQEDSAVYLCASSPRQPNEKLFFGSGTQLSVL.

The chain combines TRBV2 with TRBJ2-3, with 13 bases lining up with TRBD2. Germline V gives CDR1 SNHLY, CDR2 FYNNEI. Trimming cost V 6 bases and J 4 bases; bases outside gene matches: 10. CDR3 length equals 17 residues. The CDR3 is CASRPTQLAGGPDTQYF. The CDR3 coding sequence is TGTGCCAGCAGGCCAACTCAACTAGCGGGGGGGCCAGATACGCAGTATTTT. Full variable domain (remainder filled in from reference TRBV2 and TRBJ2-3): EPEVTQTPSHQVTQMGQEVILRCVPISNHLYFYWYRQILGQKVEFLVSFYNNEISEKSEIFDDQFSVERPDGSNFTLKIRSTKLEDSAMYFCASRPTQLAGGPDTQYFGPGTRLTVL.

The sample holds many counts of this clonotype. This chain uses TRBV28 with TRBJ2-3; D may be TRBD2 (5 bases). Germline CDR1 and CDR2: MDHEN and SYDVKM. This CDR3 spans 13 amino acids. V gave up 6 bases and J gave up 6 bases, with 13 bases separating them. CDR3 residues: CASRLDYLDTQYF. CDR3 bases: TGTGCCAGCAGGCTCGACTATTTGGATACGCAGTATTTT.